A single sample gave rise to the 10 T cell receptor beta chains below, sequenced in a study of spatial heterogeneity in lung cancer. Study-wide results and caveats: Counts of expanded intratumoral alpha and beta TCRs tracked tumor mutation counts.

These receptors lack a known antigen. TCRdb analysed the 5' RACE reads with MiXCR anew, one entry per CDR3 protein. The sample yields about 29,000 distinct CDR3 sequences, around 6.5% seen once. Time point specified: sample taken at primary tumor resection. This specimen consisted of lung tumor tissue, obtained at surgery. The receptors were sampled from a male donor with early-stage non-small cell lung cancer.

The gene calls are TRBV20-1 and TRBJ2-4, with D perhaps TRBD2 (6 bases). V lost 5 bases, J lost 3 bases, and 14 bases lay in between. Germline-derived CDR1 and CDR2 are DFQATT and SNEGSKA (reference sequence). The CDR3 loop spans 14 amino acids. CDR3 nucleotide sequence: TGCAGTGCTCCCCCCTCGGGAGTCAAAAACATTCAGTACTTC. Protein: CSAPPSGVKNIQYF.

This clonotype appeared once. Just one base apart from a much larger clone, this may be a read error. The V and J genes are TRBV6-5 and TRBJ2-1; possibly TRBD2 for D (6 bases). Deletions cut 4 bases from V and 6 bases from J, with 13 bases between. The CDR3 totals 14 residues. Per the germline V gene, CDR1 is MNHEY and CDR2 is SVGAGI. Written as DNA, the CDR3 is TGTGCCAGCAGTTGGGACTCCGCCTTCAATGAGCAGTTCTTC. This gives the protein CASSWDSAFNEQFF.

By its share, this clonotype is medium-sized. The V and J genes are TRBV20-1 and TRBJ2-1; maybe TRBD1 (7 bases). V was trimmed by 0 bases and J by 10 bases, leaving 13 bases between them. Germline assignment: CDR1 DFQATT and CDR2 SNEGSKA (reference sequence). This CDR3 spans 13 amino acids. The CDR3 DNA sequence: TGCAGTGCTAGAGATCGGAGGGGGCAGGAGCAGTTCTTC. It specifies CSARDRRGQEQFF.

Ten or more counts support this clonotype. This chain uses TRBV7-2 with TRBJ2-2; no firm D call. Trimming removed 1 base from V and 1 base from J, with 4 bases in between. CDR3 length: 14 residues. Germline assignment: CDR1 SGHTA and CDR2 FQGNSA. This CDR3 reads CASSLVGNTGELFF. CDR3 bases: TGTGCCAGCAGCTTAGTCGGGAACACCGGGGAGCTGTTTTTT.

This clonotype came up many times. V gene TRBV5-6 combines with J gene TRBJ2-2; a weak D match, TRBD1 (5 bases). Germline loops: CDR1 SGHDT, CDR2 YYEEEE. CDR3 length equals 14 residues. Trimming took 4 bases from V and 2 from J, leaving 9 bases between them. This CDR3 reads CASSPDINTGELFF. The DNA of the CDR3 is TGTGCCAGCAGCCCGGACATTAACACCGGGGAGCTGTTTTTT.

The chain recombines TRBV18 with TRBJ2-6, with D unclear. Trimming took off 2 bases at V and 1 base at J, with 6 bases between the two ends. Germline lookup yields CDR1 KGHSH and CDR2 LQKENI. CDR3 length: 15 residues. The CDR3 sequence is CASSPIGSGANVLTF. CDR3 nucleotide sequence: TGTGCCAGCTCACCAATCGGGTCTGGGGCCAACGTCCTGACTTTC. Complete variable domain (other parts from reference TRBV18 and TRBJ2-6): NAGVMQNPRHLVRRRGQEARLRCSPMKGHSHVYWYRQLPEEGLKFMVYLQKENIIDESGMPKERFSAEFPKEGPSILRIQQVVRGDSAAYFCASSPIGSGANVLTFGAGSRLTVL.

Ten or more counts support this clonotype. This rearrangement joins TRBV2 to TRBJ2-1; D gene ambiguous. The V and J ends lost 5 bases and 10 bases respectively, with 15 bases between them. CDR3 size: 13 residues. Per the germline V gene, CDR1 is SNHLY and CDR2 is FYNNEI. CDR3 sequence: CASSFAPTGEQFF. The CDR3 nucleotides read TGTGCCAGCAGTTTCGCCCCTACCGGGGAGCAGTTCTTC.

The rearrangement uses TRBV5-1 and TRBJ1-2, with 9 bases fitting TRBD1. Germline CDR1 and CDR2: SGHRS and YFSETQ. V shed 4 bases and J 7 bases; nucleotides not matched to a gene: 8. CDR3 length: 14 residues. The CDR3 here is CASSALGQGGGYTF. DNA of the CDR3: TGCGCCAGCAGCGCCCTGGGACAGGGAGGTGGCTACACCTTC.

This clonotype was detected ten times or more. The chain carries TRBV4-3 and TRBJ2-3; D uncertain. Germline V CDR1 and CDR2: LGHNA, YSLEER. The CDR3 is made up of 16 amino acids. Trimming cost V 0 bases and J 1 base, with 11 bases left between them. The CDR3 DNA is TGCGCCAGCAGCCAAGATCTTGGCAGACGCACAGATACGCAGTATTTT. Translating it yields CASSQDLGRRTDTQYF.

The table lists this clonotype with many counts. V is TRBV28 and J is TRBJ2-5; D gene uncertain. The V gene's germline CDR1 is MDHEN and CDR2 SYDVKM. The CDR3 runs to 14 residues. Trimming took 5 bases from V and 3 from J, leaving 13 bases between them. As DNA, the CDR3 is TGTGCCAGCAGTCTTGCAAGGGTTAAAGAGACCCAGTACTTC. This translates into CASSLARVKETQYF.